This entry is about one TCR beta chain. Antigen unknown. The data belong to a study of shared clonotypes between healthy human individuals. General study findings and limits: Exclusively blood specimens were collected; tissue repertoires likely differ. About 5% of naive CD4 clonotypes were shared across a handful of donors.

For sorted subsets, about 0.2 ug DNA per replicate equaled 30,000 or so T cell genomes. TCRdb's copy holds only in-frame clones and misses some; the assay was immunoSEQ multiplex PCR. The sample comprises millions of clones, roughly 95% of which are singletons, and roughly 1% rests with the top ten. V gave up 8 bases and J gave up 4 bases, with 15 bases separating them. The CDR3 extends over 13 amino acids. Germline V CDR1 and CDR2: LGHNA, YSLEER. CD45RO-negative, CCR7-positively selected cells formed the naive CD8 fraction, excluding terminally differentiated effector memory CD45RA+ cells. HIV-negative, healthy adults without recent acute infections or vaccinations were the donors.

Sequencing was done on a sample of naive CD8+ T cells sorted from blood. The gene calls are TRBV4-3 and TRBJ2-7; D unresolved. The source is a man younger than 35 in good health. The CDR3 bases are TGCGCCAGCTCTTTGAACAGCCAGTACGAGCAGTACTTC. This translates into CASSLNSQYEQYF.